This TCR beta chain is from a study of low-dose radiotherapy and immunotherapy resistance in tumors (dated by TCRdb to between 2021 and 2022). About the investigation overall: In Cohort 1, 0.5 Gy per fraction was delivered every 2 weeks, and a total PTV dose of 6.5 Gy was prescribed. Eight patients were included in the translational analysis: three from the first dose cohort and the first five from the second dose cohort. In Cohort 2, 1 Gy per fraction was delivered every two weeks, for a total of 13 Gy over 26 weeks. Trial participants were not randomized into treatment groups. Starting on cycle 1 day 1, patients took 300 mg of aspirin by mouth once a day for four cycles. Nivolumab was administered intravenously as a 240 mg flat dose every two weeks, and ipilimumab was administered intravenously at 1 mg/kg every six weeks. Every two weeks, patients got intravenous cyclophosphamide at 200 mg/m2, given one day ahead of each radiation and immunotherapy administration.

This clonotype was observed many times. Its antigen remains unidentified. No per-base quality is available; no much larger clone lies one base away. Data came from an Illumina HiSeq 2500. First-strand cDNA was synthesized using Superscript III and a set of TRAV- and TRBV-specific primers, so that both TCRalpha and TCRbeta chains were covered. TCRs were amplified for about 19 PCR cycles with Phusion, using a constant-region primer paired with the adapter attached to the V primers. Isolated mRNA was amplified with the MessageAmp II aRNA Amplification Kit, using a roughly 15-hour in vitro transcription at 37°C. The Dynabeads mRNA DIRECT Purification Kit was used to isolate the mRNA for TCR sequencing. Indexed Illumina adapters were added in a second Phusion PCR of 20 to 25 cycles, and the PCR products were purified with AMPure XP beads. The study's own analysis went as follows. Custom Perl scripts were used to pool TCR sequences that encoded the same protein, to remove out-of-frame sequences, and to calculate the abundance of each clonotype. The analysis excluded TCR sequences that were supported by just one read. The metrics used to describe the repertoires included Shannon entropy, Gini index, clonality, richness, and the frequency of TCRs shared between repertoires. TCRdb reran the public reads through fastp at Q25 and MiXCR, keeping productive beta chains. Every distinct CDR3 protein forms one entry, paired with its most common genes and DNA. Clone size and V and J calls follow TCRdb, not the original study. The sample table lists 65,000 to 95,000 distinct CDR3 sequences, approximately 20% of them with a count of one. In total, the top ten clones hold less than 6% of the sample.

The time point label here, explained by the study, means: before trial treatment. Donors were enrolled in RACIN, a single-arm phase I dose-escalation trial combining nivolumab, ipilimumab, aspirin, low-dose cyclophosphamide and low-dose radiotherapy. Patients were eligible if they had advanced solid tumors that were TIL-negative. The junction shows trimming of 0 bases on V and 4 bases on J, and the gene matches do not reach 3 bases of it. CDR3 length: 15 amino acids, cysteine to phenylalanine. Only the CDR3 DNA stays, 45 bases, in frame from base 1. Sequences SEHNR (CDR1) and FQNEAQ (CDR2) are obtained from the germline V gene (reference sequence).

The material was PBMCs, obtained before treatment. Recombination linked TRBV7-9 to TRBJ2-1; a stretch of 7 junction bases matches TRBD1. The TCR was taken from a male donor with prostate cancer. The sequenced DNA: TGTGCCAGCAGCTTAGCGGGACAGATTTACAATGAGCAGTTCTTC. Its translation is CASSLAGQIYNEQFF. Outside the CDR3, residues come from the reference TRBV7-9 and TRBJ2-1 proteins, so the full variable domain is: DTGVSQNPRHKITKRGQNVTFRCDPISEHNRLYWYRQTLGQGPEFLTYFQNEAQLEKSRLLSDRFSAERPKGSFSTLEIQRTEQGDSAMYLCASSLAGQIYNEQFFGPGTRLTVL.